Listed here is a single T cell receptor (beta chain). Its antigen has not been determined. Base qualities are missing; no much larger clone stands one base away. Taken from cysteine to phenylalanine, the CDR3 has 13 residues. Of the read, only the CDR3 DNA is kept; its 39 bases are in frame from base 1. The germline V gene encodes CDR1 SGHAT and CDR2 FQDESV (reference sequence). The V end loses 5 bases and the J end loses 2 bases, and a stretch of 9 bases separates them. The CDR3 regions of human TCRbeta chains were subjected to immunosequencing. In the paper's pipeline: Repertoire TCRs were matched against a reference library of SARS-CoV-2-specific TCRs generated with the MIRA antigen-specificity platform. Breadth meant the fraction of unique TCRs that were SARS-CoV-2-associated, whereas depth meant the fraction of total T cells that were SARS-CoV-2-associated. Each spike-specific TCR was assigned to its reactive spike region and to a CD4 or CD8 class using the MIRA data. Log10-transformed breadth and depth values were compared by one-way ANOVA with Sidak's multiple comparisons tests. Entries here come from immuneACCESS through TCRdb and include only in-frame sequences with V and J called. Some clones fail to appear in such tables; in the studies checked, an unresolved V gene covers under half of the shortfall, and the cause of the remainder is unknown. For V, J and clone size, that table is used; D and trimming come from the DNA. In this sample the table shows roughly 77,000 clones, about 90% of which occur a single time. The top ten hold approximately 6.6% of the sample.

This entry belongs to a study of T cell responses to AZD1222 COVID-19 vaccine (dated by TCRdb to the early 2020s). In terms of the full investigation: A total of over 230 trial participants underwent TCR sequencing, of whom 207 received two doses of AZD1222 and 26 received two doses of the MenACWY control vaccine. Trial participants were enrolled into age subgroups of 18-55, 56-69 and 70-plus years, which contained 148, 28 and 57 TCR-sequenced participants, respectively.

The time point tag for this specimen amounts to: baseline before first vaccination. Reading the label with the study, this specimen's treatment or condition is: meningococcal conjugate vaccine given as trial control. The vaccinee samples were drawn from two UK trials, COV001 and COV002, one of which was a single-blind randomized controlled phase 2/3 trial testing AZD1222 (ChAdOx1 nCoV-19) in healthy adults. Trial participant PBMC samples were collected at day 0 and day 28 after the second dose for TCRbeta chain sequencing. Broad study findings and their caveats: Spike-specific TCR breadth and depth rose significantly after two AZD1222 doses compared with day 0 and with MenACWY recipients. Participants were mostly white British, with more females than males. The authors suggested clonal diversity may have been underestimated. The vaccine-associated CD4 TCRs covered the entire spike protein, and the dominant responses fell in regions 160-218 and 743-854. No day 14 peak-response samples were available, so repertoires were characterized only after the peak T cell response. Only five to seven AZD1222 recipients were SARS-CoV-2 seropositive at baseline, limiting conclusions about previously exposed vaccinees. The 56-69-year group was small, and its depth increase did not reach significance, likely because of low power. Reportedly, close to half of the unique spike-specific TCRs recognized epitopes lying outside the regions that are mutated in the B.1.351 and B.1.1.7 variants.

The TCR originated in an adult in good health. The V and J segments used are TRBV11-1 and TRBJ2-5, with TRBD1 as a weak D call on 6 bases. Here the sequenced sample was peripheral blood, taken on day 0 of MenACWY control vaccination. The CDR3 corresponds to CASSGRGQETQYF. The nucleotides read TGTGCCAGCAGCGGTAGGGGGCAAGAGACCCAGTACTTC. The variable domain in full, with residues beyond the CDR3 obtained from the reference TRBV11-1 and TRBJ2-5 genes, is EAEVAQSPRYKITEKSQAVAFWCDPISGHATLYWYRQILGQGPELLVQFQDESVVDDSQLPKDRFSAERLKGVDSTLKIQPAELGDSAMYLCASSGRGQETQYFGPGTRLLVL.